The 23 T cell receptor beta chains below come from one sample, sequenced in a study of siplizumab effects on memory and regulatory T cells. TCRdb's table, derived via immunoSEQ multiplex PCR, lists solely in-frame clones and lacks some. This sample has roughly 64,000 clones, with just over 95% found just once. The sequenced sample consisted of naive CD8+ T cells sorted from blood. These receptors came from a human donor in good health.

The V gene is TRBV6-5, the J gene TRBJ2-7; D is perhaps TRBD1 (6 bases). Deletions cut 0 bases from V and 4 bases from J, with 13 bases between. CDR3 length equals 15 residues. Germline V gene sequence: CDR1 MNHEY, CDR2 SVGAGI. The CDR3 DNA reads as TGTGCCAGCAGTTACTCTGGCAGGGGAGAATACGAGCAGTACTTC. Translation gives CASSYSGRGEYEQYF.

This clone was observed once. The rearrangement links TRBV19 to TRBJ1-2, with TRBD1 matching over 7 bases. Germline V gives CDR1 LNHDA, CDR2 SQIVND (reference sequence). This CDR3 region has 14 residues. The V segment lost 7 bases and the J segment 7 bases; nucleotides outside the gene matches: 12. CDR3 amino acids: CASTLTGRLGGYTF. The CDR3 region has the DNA TGTGCCAGTACCCTGACAGGGAGACTTGGTGGCTACACCTTC.

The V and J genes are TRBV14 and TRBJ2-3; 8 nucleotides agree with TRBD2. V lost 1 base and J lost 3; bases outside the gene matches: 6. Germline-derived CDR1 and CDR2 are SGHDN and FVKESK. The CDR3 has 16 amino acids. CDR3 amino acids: CASSQGLRGATDTQYF. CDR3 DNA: TGTGCCAGCAGCCAAGGTCTGCGGGGGGCGACAGATACGCAGTATTTT.

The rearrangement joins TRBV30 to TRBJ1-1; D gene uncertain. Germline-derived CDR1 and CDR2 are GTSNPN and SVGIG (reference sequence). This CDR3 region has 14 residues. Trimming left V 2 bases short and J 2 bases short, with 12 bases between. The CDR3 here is CAWSIAAINTEAFF. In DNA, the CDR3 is TGTGCCTGGAGTATTGCAGCAATTAACACTGAAGCTTTCTTT.

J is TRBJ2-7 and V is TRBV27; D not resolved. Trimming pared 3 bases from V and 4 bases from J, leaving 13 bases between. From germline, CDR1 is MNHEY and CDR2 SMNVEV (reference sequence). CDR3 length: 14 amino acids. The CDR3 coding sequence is TGTGCCAGCAGTTTTCCACCGGCCGCTTACGAGCAGTACTTC. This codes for CASSFPPAAYEQYF.

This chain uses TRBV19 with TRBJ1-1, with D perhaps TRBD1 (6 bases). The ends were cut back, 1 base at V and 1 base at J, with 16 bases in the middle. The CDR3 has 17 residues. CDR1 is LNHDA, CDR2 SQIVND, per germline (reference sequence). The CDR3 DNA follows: TGTGCCAGTAGTATAGTTTACGAGGAGGGGGGGAACACTGAAGCTTTCTTT. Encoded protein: CASSIVYEEGGNTEAFF.

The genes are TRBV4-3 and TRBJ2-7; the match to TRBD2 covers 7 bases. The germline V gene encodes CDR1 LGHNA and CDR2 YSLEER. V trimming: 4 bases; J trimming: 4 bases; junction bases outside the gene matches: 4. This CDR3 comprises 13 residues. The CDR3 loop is CASSPGRGYEQYF. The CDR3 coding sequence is TGCGCCAGCAGCCCCGGGCGGGGGTACGAGCAGTACTTC.

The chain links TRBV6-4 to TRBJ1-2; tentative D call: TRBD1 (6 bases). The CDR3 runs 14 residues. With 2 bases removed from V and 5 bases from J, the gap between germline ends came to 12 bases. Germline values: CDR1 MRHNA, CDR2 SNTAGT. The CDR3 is CASSDNPGDYGYTF. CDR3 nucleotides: TGTGCCAGCAGTGACAATCCAGGGGATTATGGCTACACCTTC.

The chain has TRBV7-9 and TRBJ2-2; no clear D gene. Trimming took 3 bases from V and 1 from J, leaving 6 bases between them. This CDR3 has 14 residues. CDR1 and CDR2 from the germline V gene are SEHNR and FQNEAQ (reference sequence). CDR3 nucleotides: TGTGCCAGCAGCTTTCCAGGGAACACCGGGGAGCTGTTTTTT. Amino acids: CASSFPGNTGELFF. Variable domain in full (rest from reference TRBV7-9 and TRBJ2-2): DTGVSQNPRHKITKRGQNVTFRCDPISEHNRLYWYRQTLGQGPEFLTYFQNEAQLEKSRLLSDRFSAERPKGSFSTLEIQRTEQGDSAMYLCASSFPGNTGELFFGEGSRLTVL.

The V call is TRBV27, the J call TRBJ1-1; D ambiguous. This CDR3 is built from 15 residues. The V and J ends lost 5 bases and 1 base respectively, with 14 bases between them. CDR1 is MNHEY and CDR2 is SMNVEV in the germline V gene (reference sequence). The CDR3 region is CASSQSGQGNTEAFF. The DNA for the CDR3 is TGTGCCAGCAGTCAATCGGGCCAAGGGAACACTGAAGCTTTCTTT.

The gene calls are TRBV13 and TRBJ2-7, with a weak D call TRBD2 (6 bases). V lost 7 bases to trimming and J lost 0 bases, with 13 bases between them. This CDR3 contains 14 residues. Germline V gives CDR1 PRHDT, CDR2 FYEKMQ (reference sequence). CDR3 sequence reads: CASTNRGSSYEQYF. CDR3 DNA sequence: TGTGCCAGCACCAACCGGGGGAGCTCCTACGAGCAGTACTTC.

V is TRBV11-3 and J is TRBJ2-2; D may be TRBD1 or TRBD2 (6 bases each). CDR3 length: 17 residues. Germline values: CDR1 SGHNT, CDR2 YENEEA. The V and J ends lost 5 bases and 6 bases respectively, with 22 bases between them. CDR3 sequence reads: CASSPSRGEINSGELFF. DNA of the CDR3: TGTGCCAGCAGCCCCAGTAGGGGGGAGATCAATTCCGGGGAGCTGTTTTTT.

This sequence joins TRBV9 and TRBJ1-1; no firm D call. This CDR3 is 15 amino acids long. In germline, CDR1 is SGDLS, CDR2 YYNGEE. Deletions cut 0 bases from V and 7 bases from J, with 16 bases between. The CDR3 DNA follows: TGTGCCAGCAGCGTAGGGACCGGCCCTCCTATTGAAGCTTTCTTT. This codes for CASSVGTGPPIEAFF.

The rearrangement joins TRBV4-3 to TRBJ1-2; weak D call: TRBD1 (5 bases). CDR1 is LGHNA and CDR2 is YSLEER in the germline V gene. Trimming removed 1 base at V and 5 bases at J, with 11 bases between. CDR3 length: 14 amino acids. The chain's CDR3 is CASSQGGSGYGYTF. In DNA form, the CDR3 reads TGCGCCAGCAGCCAAGGGGGGTCGGGGTATGGCTACACCTTC.

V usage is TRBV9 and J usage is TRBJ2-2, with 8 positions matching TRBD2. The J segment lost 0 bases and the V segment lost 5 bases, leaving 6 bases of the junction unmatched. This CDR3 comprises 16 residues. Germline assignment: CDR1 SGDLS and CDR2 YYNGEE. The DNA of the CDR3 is TGTGCCAGCAGTCCCCAGCGGGGGCCGAACACCGGGGAGCTGTTTTTT. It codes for CASSPQRGPNTGELFF.

This CDR3 reads CASSIGQAQETQYF. The CDR3 DNA reads as TGTGCCAGCAGCATCGGACAGGCTCAAGAGACCCAGTACTTC. This chain links TRBV21-1 with TRBJ2-5; the table names TRBD1, a call not compared with the DNA. TRBV21-1 is listed as a pseudogene. This CDR3 has 14 amino acids.

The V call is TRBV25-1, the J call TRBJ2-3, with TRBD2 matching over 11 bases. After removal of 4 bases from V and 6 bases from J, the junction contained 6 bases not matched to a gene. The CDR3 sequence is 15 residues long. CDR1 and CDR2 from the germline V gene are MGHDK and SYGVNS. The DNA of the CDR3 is TGTGCCAGCAGTGGACCTAGCGGGGGGTTGGATACGCAGTATTTT. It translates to CASSGPSGGLDTQYF.

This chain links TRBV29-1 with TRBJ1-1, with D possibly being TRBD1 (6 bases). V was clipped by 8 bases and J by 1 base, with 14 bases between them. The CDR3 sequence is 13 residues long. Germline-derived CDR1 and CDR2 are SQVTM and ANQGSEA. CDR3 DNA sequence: TGCAGCTCCCGGACAGAGGGGAACACTGAAGCTTTCTTT. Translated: CSSRTEGNTEAFF.

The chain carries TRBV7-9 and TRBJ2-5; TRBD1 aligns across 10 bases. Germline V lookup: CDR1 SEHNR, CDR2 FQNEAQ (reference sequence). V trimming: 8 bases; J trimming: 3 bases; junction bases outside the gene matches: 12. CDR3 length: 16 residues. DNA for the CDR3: TGTGCCAGCCCCCAGCCGGAGACAGGGGGCAAAGAGACCCAGTACTTC. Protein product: CASPQPETGGKETQYF.

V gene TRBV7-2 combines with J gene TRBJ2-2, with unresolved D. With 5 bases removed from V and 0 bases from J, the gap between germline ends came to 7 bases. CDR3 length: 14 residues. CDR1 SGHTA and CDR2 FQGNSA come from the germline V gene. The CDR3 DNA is TGTGCCAGCAGCATGATCTCGAACACCGGGGAGCTGTTTTTT. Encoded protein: CASSMISNTGELFF.

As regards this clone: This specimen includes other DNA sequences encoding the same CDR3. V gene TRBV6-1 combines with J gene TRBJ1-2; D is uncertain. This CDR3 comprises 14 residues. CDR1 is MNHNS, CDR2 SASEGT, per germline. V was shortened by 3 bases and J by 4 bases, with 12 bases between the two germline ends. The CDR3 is CASSELTAVYGYTF. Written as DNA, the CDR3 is TGTGCCAGCAGTGAGTTGACCGCTGTCTATGGCTACACCTTC.

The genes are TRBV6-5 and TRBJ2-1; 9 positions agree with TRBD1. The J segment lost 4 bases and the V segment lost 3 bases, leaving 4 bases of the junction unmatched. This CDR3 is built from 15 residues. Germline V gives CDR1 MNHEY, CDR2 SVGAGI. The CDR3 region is CASSYWTGAYNEQFF. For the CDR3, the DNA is TGTGCCAGCAGTTATTGGACAGGGGCGTACAATGAGCAGTTCTTC.

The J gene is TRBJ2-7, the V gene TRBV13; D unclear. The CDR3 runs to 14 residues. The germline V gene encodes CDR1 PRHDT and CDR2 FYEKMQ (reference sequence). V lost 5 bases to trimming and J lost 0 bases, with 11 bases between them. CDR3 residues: CASSTPESSYEQYF. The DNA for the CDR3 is TGTGCCAGCAGCACCCCGGAGAGCTCCTACGAGCAGTACTTC.